This is a list of T cell receptor beta chains from one sample in a study of identical twins. TCRdb re-called the 5' RACE reads with MiXCR, one entry per CDR3 protein. The repertoire holds 410,000 or so distinct CDR3 sequences, with under 20% as singletons. The sample was naive T cells sorted from blood. The receptors were sampled from a man aged 45-65 years in good health. Each CDR3 is given with its conserved first and last residue. Clone size appears in some rows only: once, few, many, or a class for an expanded clone.

size	V	CDR3
NA	TRBV11-2	CASSQLAREGGRRETQYF
many	TRBV29-1	CSVPRQDGYTF
NA	TRBV7-6	CASSKGLGTQETQYF
few	TRBV5-1	CASSARQGTLSSYGYTF
few	TRBV20-1	CSARTPTDTQYF
few	TRBV7-6	CASSLGEQGEAFF
NA	TRBV7-6	CASSVGTSGSDYEQYF
NA	TRBV18	CASSPGGSNEQFF
NA	TRBV28	CASTEGVEAYEQYF
many	TRBV4-3	CASSPNAQGNYGYTF
many	TRBV28	CASSSRRLAEQYF
many	TRBV6-1	CATGDRNTGELFF
NA	TRBV28	CASSFGNIQETQYF
many	TRBV20-1	CSAFYRGRATYEQYF
NA	TRBV5-5	CASSWGLTSNQPQHF
NA	TRBV27	CASSTRSSYNSPLHF
once	TRBV25-1	CASSELWDSISYNEQFF
NA	TRBV5-1	CASSFGGGAYETQYF
few	TRBV20-1	CSARDGIEYEQYF
many	TRBV29-1	CSVELGPYEQYF
NA	TRBV5-1	CASRGRDGFNEQFF
many	TRBV5-6	CASSADREGEKLFF
many	TRBV6-5	CASSYPSMWETQYF
NA	TRBV19	CASSHGLRVYSYEQYF
NA	TRBV5-1	CASSWRTEQYF
NA	TRBV7-2	CASSPVAGGPGNIQYF
few	TRBV19	CASSTHTRSEQFF
many	TRBV29-1	CSVERQGAGQETQYF
NA	TRBV12-3/TRBV12-4	CASSSRQGYNQPQHF
few	TRBV4-3	CASSQEAGTAYGYTF
NA	TRBV4-3	CASSPEGLAGYNEQFF
few	TRBV15	CATSPRDNPGSPLHF
NA	TRBV5-1	CASSLVQGARNGELFF
NA	TRBV4-1	CASSPDTGGPYEQYF
few	TRBV10-3	CAVGLQSTDTQYF
NA	TRBV6-1	CASSRLALSTDTQYF
few	TRBV7-2	CASSPIRDRVSFF
few	TRBV15	CATSGSTSSYNEQFF
many	TRBV12-3/TRBV12-4	CASSLGRTQNIQYF
many	TRBV7-9	CASSLAQGQGSYNEQFF
NA	TRBV10-3	CAIRTVVYGYTF
few	TRBV15	CATSLDRGQADTQYF
NA	TRBV12-3/TRBV12-4	CASIPFGGHGGELFF
few	TRBV29-1	CSVEWYYGYTF
many	TRBV3-1	CASSESGTGVTYEQYF
many	TRBV27	CASSLRWTSGIYNEQFF
NA	TRBV3-1	CASSQGVFTSYEQYF
many	TRBV5-1	CASSFYKETQYF
NA	TRBV20-1	CSACSPGSSYNEQFF
many	TRBV10-3	CAISESTGYSPLHF